A selection of T cell receptor beta chains follows, all from one sample in a study of T cells and Merkel cell carcinoma outcomes. Here immunoSEQ multiplex PCR was the method, and the copy in TCRdb shows in-frame clones only, minus some. The sample includes several thousand clones, roughly 75% of them seen just once. The specimen was tumor tissue from Merkel cell carcinoma. Source of these receptors: a human donor with Merkel cell carcinoma. Some clones in this sample may be carry-over from other donors' samples. The CDR3 runs from the conserved cysteine through the conserved F or W. Each record gives: clone size, D gene, V gene, J gene, CDR3 DNA, CDR3 protein. A D gene is named only where the DNA matches it firmly. Not all rows give a size; the values are once, few, many and, for expanded clones, a class.

clone_size: -
d_call: -
v_call: TRBV4-3
j_call: TRBJ1-1
cdr3_nt: TGCGCCAGCAGCCGGGCCGGGACATCGAACACTGAAGCTTTCTTT
cdr3_aa: CASSRAGTSNTEAFF

clone_size: -
d_call: TRBD1
v_call: TRBV29-1
j_call: TRBJ1-4
cdr3_nt: TGCAGCGTTGCAGGGGGGCCTTTAAATGAAAAACTGTTTTTT
cdr3_aa: CSVAGGPLNEKLFF

clone_size: once
d_call: TRBD1
v_call: TRBV5-6
j_call: TRBJ2-7
cdr3_nt: TGTGCCAGCAGCACAGGGGGCGGACTATCCTACGAGCAGTACTTC
cdr3_aa: CASSTGGGLSYEQYF

clone_size: -
d_call: TRBD1
v_call: TRBV27
j_call: TRBJ1-5
cdr3_nt: TGTGCCAGCAGTTCCCCCGGGACAGCACTGCATTTT
cdr3_aa: CASSSPGTALHF

clone_size: -
d_call: -
v_call: TRBV30
j_call: TRBJ1-1
cdr3_nt: TGTGCCTGGAGTGATGGCGGATTGAACACTGAAGCTTTCTTT
cdr3_aa: CAWSDGGLNTEAFF

clone_size: -
d_call: -
v_call: TRBV6-5
j_call: TRBJ2-7
cdr3_nt: TGTGCCAGCAGTTACTCGGAGGGCTACGAGCAGTACTTC
cdr3_aa: CASSYSEGYEQYF

clone_size: -
d_call: -
v_call: TRBV19
j_call: TRBJ1-2
cdr3_nt: TGTGCCAGTAGTGGACGGACACGGCACGGCTACACCTTC
cdr3_aa: CASSGRTRHGYTF

clone_size: once
d_call: TRBD2
v_call: TRBV6-4
j_call: TRBJ2-7
cdr3_nt: TGTGCCAGCAGGAGAGCTAGCGGGAGGTTCACCTACGAGCAGTACTTC
cdr3_aa: CASRRASGRFTYEQYF

clone_size: -
d_call: -
v_call: TRBV19
j_call: TRBJ1-4
cdr3_nt: TGTGCCAGTAAAGAGGGACCCGGACGGGAAAAACTGTTTTTT
cdr3_aa: CASKEGPGREKLFF

clone_size: -
d_call: -
v_call: TRBV5-1
j_call: TRBJ1-1
cdr3_nt: TGCGCCAGCAGTAATGGGGAGAGGGCTGAAGCTTTTTTT
cdr3_aa: CASSNGERAEAFF

clone_size: -
d_call: -
v_call: TRBV6-5
j_call: TRBJ1-2
cdr3_nt: TGTGCCAGCAGTTACAGTAGGAAGGACTATGGCTACACCTTC
cdr3_aa: CASSYSRKDYGYTF

clone_size: -
d_call: -
v_call: TRBV5-1
j_call: TRBJ2-1
cdr3_nt: TGCGCCAGCAGCTCCGGTTCCTACAATGAGCAGTTCTTC
cdr3_aa: CASSSGSYNEQFF

clone_size: -
d_call: -
v_call: TRBV2
j_call: TRBJ1-1
cdr3_nt: TGTGCCAGCAAAAACGGCCTGAACACTGAAACTTTCTTT
cdr3_aa: CASKNGLNTETFF

clone_size: -
d_call: -
v_call: TRBV2
j_call: TRBJ2-7
cdr3_nt: TGTGCCAGCAGGTCAGGGGTTCCCTACGAGCAGTACTTC
cdr3_aa: CASRSGVPYEQYF

clone_size: once
d_call: -
v_call: TRBV13
j_call: TRBJ1-5
cdr3_nt: TGTGCCAGCAGCTTCGGACGGGGCAATCAGCCCCAGCATTTT
cdr3_aa: CASSFGRGNQPQHF

clone_size: -
d_call: TRBD2
v_call: TRBV7-2
j_call: TRBJ2-1
cdr3_nt: TGTGCCAGCAGCCTCCGACTAGCGGGCTCCTACAATGAGCAGTTCTTC
cdr3_aa: CASSLRLAGSYNEQFF

clone_size: -
d_call: -
v_call: TRBV27
j_call: TRBJ2-1
cdr3_nt: TGTGCCAGCAGTTTAGTGCAGAGCTCCTACAATGAGCAGTTCTTC
cdr3_aa: CASSLVQSSYNEQFF

clone_size: -
d_call: -
v_call: TRBV11-1
j_call: TRBJ2-5
cdr3_nt: TGTGCCAGCAGCTTCGCAGGGGGGAGAGAGACCCAGTACTTC
cdr3_aa: CASSFAGGRETQYF

clone_size: -
d_call: -
v_call: TRBV5-1
j_call: TRBJ1-1
cdr3_nt: TGCGCCAGCAGCCGGGGGACGGTAATGAACACTGAAGCTTTCTTT
cdr3_aa: CASSRGTVMNTEAFF

clone_size: -
d_call: TRBD1
v_call: TRBV18
j_call: TRBJ1-4
cdr3_nt: TGTGCCAGCTCACTTGGACAGGGAAGAGGCGAAAAACTGTTTTTT
cdr3_aa: CASSLGQGRGEKLFF

clone_size: once
d_call: -
v_call: TRBV4-1
j_call: TRBJ2-4
cdr3_nt: TGCGCCAGCAGCCAAGAGAACGCAGGGGCCAAAAACATTCAGTACTTC
cdr3_aa: CASSQENAGAKNIQYF

clone_size: -
d_call: -
v_call: TRBV19
j_call: TRBJ1-2
cdr3_nt: TGTGCCAGTAGTATCGAGCAGGGATGGAACTATGGCTACACCTTC
cdr3_aa: CASSIEQGWNYGYTF